The 15 T cell receptor beta chains below were found in one sample sequenced in a study of cytomegalovirus exposure and HLA in healthy donors. The PCR contained 60 Vbeta and 13 Jbeta primers. Sequencing was performed with immunoSEQ multiplex PCR; in TCRdb, only in-frame clones are kept and a portion is missing. The table lists about 160,000 clones, under 85% of them singletons. Sequenced: PBMCs. The receptor source for this set is a woman aged 25 to 39 in good health and CMV-seronegative.

This chain connects TRBV25-1 to TRBJ1-1; D is unresolved. In germline, CDR1 is MGHDK, CDR2 SYGVNS. The CDR3 extends over 11 amino acids. V gave up 7 bases and J gave up 1 base, with 4 bases separating them. In nucleotides, the CDR3 is TGTGCCAGCATAAAGAACACTGAAGCTTTCTTT. Translation: CASIKNTEAFF.

V and J are TRBV5-4 and TRBJ2-3, with 7 bases matching TRBD2. Germline CDR1 and CDR2: SGHNT and YYREEE (reference sequence). V was pared by 0 bases and J by 6 bases, with 7 bases of the junction left unmatched. CDR3 size: 15 residues. The CDR3 reads CASSLGLARLDTQYF. The CDR3 DNA reads TGTGCCAGCAGCTTGGGACTAGCCCGCCTCGATACGCAGTATTTT.

There are a few counts of this clone. This chain links TRBV6-1 with TRBJ2-1; TRBD2 might be the D (5 bases). The CDR3 runs to 13 residues. V was clipped by 10 bases and J by 5 bases, with 15 bases between them. The germline gives CDR1 MNHNS, CDR2 SASEGT. Here the CDR3 reads CAIRAVQHNEQFF. The CDR3 DNA follows: TGTGCCATCCGAGCGGTACAACACAATGAGCAGTTCTTC.

The genes are TRBV28 and TRBJ2-2; 7 bases are shared with TRBD1. Germline V gene sequence: CDR1 MDHEN, CDR2 SYDVKM. This CDR3 region has 18 residues. Trimming took 7 bases from V and 0 from J; bases not matched to a gene: 14. As DNA, the CDR3 is TGTGCCAGCATCGGGACAGAAATAACAGTCCCGAACACCGGGGAGCTGTTTTTT. It encodes CASIGTEITVPNTGELFF.

The J gene is TRBJ1-1, the V gene TRBV11-2; no clear D gene. The germline gives CDR1 SGHAT, CDR2 FQNNGV. The CDR3 is 13 amino acids. Trimming took off 3 bases at V and 6 bases at J, with 11 bases between the two ends. Here the CDR3 DNA reads TGTGCCAGCAGCTTTTATACTATGCCTGAAGCTTTCTTT. This codes for CASSFYTMPEAFF.

This rearrangement joins TRBV27 to TRBJ1-1; maybe TRBD1 (5 bases). The CDR3 consists of 15 residues. Germline CDR1 and CDR2: MNHEY and SMNVEV (reference sequence). V was shortened by 2 bases and J by 4 bases, with 14 bases between the two germline ends. The CDR3 DNA sequence: TGTGCCAGCAGTTTAAAGGGGCGTGGCGTCACTGAAGCTTTCTTT. Protein sequence: CASSLKGRGVTEAFF.

The CDR3 loop is CATSSQGNTIYF. The DNA for the CDR3 is TGTGCCACCAGCTCACAGGGAAACACCATATATTTT. The V and J genes are TRBV15 and TRBJ1-3, with D uncertain. V was trimmed by 5 bases and J by 4 bases, leaving 6 bases between them. The CDR3 runs 12 residues. Germline CDR1 is LNHNV and CDR2 is YYDKDF (reference sequence).

The chain recombines TRBV6-6 with TRBJ1-6; D is undetermined. Looked up from germline, CDR1 is MNHNY and CDR2 is SVGAGI (reference sequence). Deletions cut 5 bases from V and 5 bases from J, with 10 bases between. The CDR3 has 14 residues. In DNA form, the CDR3 reads TGTGCCAGCAGTCAGGCGGGAGATAATTCACCCCTCCACTTT. Its protein is CASSQAGDNSPLHF.

This clone was observed a handful of times. V usage is TRBV19 and J usage is TRBJ1-1; D is possibly TRBD1 (5 bases). CDR1 is LNHDA and CDR2 is SQIVND in the germline V gene (reference sequence). Trimming shortened V by 10 bases and J by 3 bases, and 18 bases separated the two germline ends. The CDR3 is 14 amino acids. The CDR3: CATSLGRAYTEAFF. The CDR3, as DNA: TGTGCCACTTCCCTTGGCAGGGCATACACTGAAGCTTTCTTT.

This clone has more than one count but fewer than ten. CDR3: CASSPFTGTGELFF. Written as DNA, the CDR3 is TGCGCCAGCAGCCCATTTACGGGCACCGGGGAGCTGTTTTTT. The J gene is TRBJ2-2, the V gene TRBV5-1; no clear D. The CDR3 sequence is 14 residues long. V lost 4 bases and J lost 4, with 11 bases in between. CDR1 is SGHRS and CDR2 is YFSETQ in the germline V gene.

The chain carries TRBV30 and TRBJ1-2, with 7 bases aligning to TRBD1. The CDR3 consists of 16 residues. Trimming cost V 3 bases and J 8 bases; bases outside gene matches: 18. In germline, CDR1 is GTSNPN, CDR2 SVGIG (reference sequence). The CDR3 DNA follows: TGTGCCTGGAGCCCAGGGGGAGGCCTTGGGAGAAACGGCTACACCTTC. Amino acids: CAWSPGGGLGRNGYTF.

The chain links TRBV19 to TRBJ2-7; D remains unclear. The CDR3 totals 13 residues. V was trimmed by 7 bases and J by 5 bases, leaving 15 bases between them. Looked up from germline, CDR1 is LNHDA and CDR2 is SQIVND (reference sequence). The CDR3 sequence is CASKGENPHEQYF. CDR3 nucleotides: TGTGCCAGTAAAGGAGAGAACCCCCACGAGCAGTACTTC. The full variable domain, in which reference TRBV19 and TRBJ2-7 provide the parts outside the CDR3, is DGGITQSPKYLFRKEGQNVTLSCEQNLNHDAMYWYRQDPGQGLRLIYYSQIVNDFQKGDIAEGYSVSREKKESFPLTVTSAQKNPTAFYLCASKGENPHEQYFGPGTRLTVT.

This chain connects TRBV6-5 to TRBJ1-5, with D perhaps matching TRBD1 (5 bases). Germline assignment: CDR1 MNHEY and CDR2 SVGAGI. The CDR3 consists of 13 residues. V lost 6 bases and J lost 5, with 11 bases in between. CDR3 residues: CASSQGPDQPQHF. As DNA, the CDR3 is TGTGCCAGCAGCCAGGGTCCCGATCAGCCCCAGCATTTT.

In its sample, this clone was seen once. Distinct nucleotide sequences in the sample also encode this CDR3. The J gene is TRBJ1-4, the V gene TRBV5-1; 9 nucleotides agree with TRBD1. The CDR3 has 15 residues. V shed 1 base, J shed 8 bases, and the junction held 6 bases outside the gene matches. Germline CDR1 reads SGHRS; CDR2 reads YFSETQ. The CDR3: CASSLSGQGNEKLFF. The DNA of the CDR3 is TGCGCCAGCAGCTTGTCGGGACAGGGAAACGAAAAACTGTTTTTT.

This clone was picked up one time. The V and J genes are TRBV6-5 and TRBJ2-7; TRBD1 matches 7 bases. The junction had 7 bases not matched to a gene; V was cut back by 6 bases and J by 2 bases. This CDR3 region has 14 residues. Germline-derived CDR1 and CDR2 are MNHEY and SVGAGI. CDR3: CASRATGRPYEQYF. CDR3 nucleotides: TGTGCCAGCAGGGCGACAGGGCGACCCTACGAGCAGTACTTC.